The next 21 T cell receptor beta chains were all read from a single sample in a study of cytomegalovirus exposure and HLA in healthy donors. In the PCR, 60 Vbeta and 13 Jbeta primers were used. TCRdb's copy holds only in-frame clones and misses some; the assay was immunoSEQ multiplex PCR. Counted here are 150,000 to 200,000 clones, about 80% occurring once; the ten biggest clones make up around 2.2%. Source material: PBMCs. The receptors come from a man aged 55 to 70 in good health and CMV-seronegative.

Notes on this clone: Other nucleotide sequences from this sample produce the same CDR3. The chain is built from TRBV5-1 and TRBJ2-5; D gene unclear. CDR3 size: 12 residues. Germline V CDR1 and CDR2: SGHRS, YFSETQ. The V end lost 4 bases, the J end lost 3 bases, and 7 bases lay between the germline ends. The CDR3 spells CASSLPEETQYF. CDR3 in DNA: TGCGCCAGCAGCCTCCCTGAAGAGACCCAGTACTTC.

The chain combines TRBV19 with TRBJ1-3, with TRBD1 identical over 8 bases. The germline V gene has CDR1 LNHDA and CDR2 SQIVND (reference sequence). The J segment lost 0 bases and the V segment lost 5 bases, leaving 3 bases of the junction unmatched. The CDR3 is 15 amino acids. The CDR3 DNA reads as TGTGCCAGTAGTGGAACAGGGGGCTCTGGAAACACCATATATTTT. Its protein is CASSGTGGSGNTIYF.

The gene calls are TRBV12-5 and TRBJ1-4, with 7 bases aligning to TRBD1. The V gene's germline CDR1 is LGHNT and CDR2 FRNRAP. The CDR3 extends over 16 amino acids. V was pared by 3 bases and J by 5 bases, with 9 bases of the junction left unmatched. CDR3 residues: CASGLSRQGGNEKLFF. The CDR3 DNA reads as TGTGCTAGTGGTTTATCCAGACAGGGCGGGAATGAAAAACTGTTTTTT.

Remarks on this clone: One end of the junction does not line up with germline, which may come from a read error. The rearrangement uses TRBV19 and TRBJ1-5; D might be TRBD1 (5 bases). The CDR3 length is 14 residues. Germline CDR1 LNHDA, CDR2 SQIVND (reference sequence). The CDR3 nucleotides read TGTGCCAGTAGTAAGACAGTAGACAATCAGCCCCAGAATTTT. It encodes CASSKTVDNQPQNF.

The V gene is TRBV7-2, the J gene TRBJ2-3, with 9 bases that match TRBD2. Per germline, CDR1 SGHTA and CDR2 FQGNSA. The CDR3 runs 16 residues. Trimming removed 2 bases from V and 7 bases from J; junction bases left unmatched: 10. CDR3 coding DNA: TGTGCCAGCAGCTTATACTTAGCGGGAGTCCCTCATACGCAGTATTTT. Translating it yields CASSLYLAGVPHTQYF.

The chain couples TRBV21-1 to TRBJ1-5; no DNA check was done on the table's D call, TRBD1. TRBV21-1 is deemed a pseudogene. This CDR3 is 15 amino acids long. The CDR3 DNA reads TGTGCCAGCAGCAGGGACGACAGGAGCAATCAGCCCCAGCATTTT. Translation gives CASSRDDRSNQPQHF.

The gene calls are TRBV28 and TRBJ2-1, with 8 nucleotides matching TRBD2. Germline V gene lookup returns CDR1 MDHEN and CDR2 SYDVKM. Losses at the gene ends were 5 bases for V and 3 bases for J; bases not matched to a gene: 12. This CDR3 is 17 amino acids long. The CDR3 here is CASSTLSGSDYYNEQFF. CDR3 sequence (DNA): TGTGCCAGCAGTACTCTCAGCGGGAGCGATTACTACAATGAGCAGTTCTTC.

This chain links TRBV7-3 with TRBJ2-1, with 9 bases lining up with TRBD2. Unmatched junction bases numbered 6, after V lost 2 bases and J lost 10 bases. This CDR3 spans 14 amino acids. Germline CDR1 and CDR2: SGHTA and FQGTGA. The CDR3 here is CASSLAGGGSEQFF. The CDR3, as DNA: TGTGCCAGCAGCTTAGCGGGAGGGGGCTCGGAGCAGTTCTTC.

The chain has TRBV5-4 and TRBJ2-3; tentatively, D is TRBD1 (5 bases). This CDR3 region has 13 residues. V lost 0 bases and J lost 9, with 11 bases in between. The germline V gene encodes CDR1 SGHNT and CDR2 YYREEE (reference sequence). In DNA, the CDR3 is TGTGCCAGCAGCTTGGTCAGGGCGGACACGCAGTATTTT. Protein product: CASSLVRADTQYF.

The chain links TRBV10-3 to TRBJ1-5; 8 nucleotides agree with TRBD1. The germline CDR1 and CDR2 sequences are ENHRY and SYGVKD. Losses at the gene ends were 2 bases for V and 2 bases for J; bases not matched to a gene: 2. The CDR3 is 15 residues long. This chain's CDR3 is CAISEQGAGNQPQHF. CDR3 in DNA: TGTGCCATCAGTGAGCAGGGGGCTGGCAATCAGCCCCAGCATTTT.

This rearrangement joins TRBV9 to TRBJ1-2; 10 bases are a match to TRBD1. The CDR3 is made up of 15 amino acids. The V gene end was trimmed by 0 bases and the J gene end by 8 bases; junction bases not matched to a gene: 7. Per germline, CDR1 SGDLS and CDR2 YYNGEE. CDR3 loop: CASSVAGQGVDGYTF. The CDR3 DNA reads TGTGCCAGCAGCGTAGCCGGACAGGGGGTGGACGGCTACACCTTC. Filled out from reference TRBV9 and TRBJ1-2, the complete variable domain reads DSGVTQTPKHLITATGQRVTLRCSPRSGDLSVYWYQQSLDQGLQFLIQYYNGEERAKGNILERFSAQQFPDLHSELNLSSLELGDSALYFCASSVAGQGVDGYTFGSGTRLTVV.

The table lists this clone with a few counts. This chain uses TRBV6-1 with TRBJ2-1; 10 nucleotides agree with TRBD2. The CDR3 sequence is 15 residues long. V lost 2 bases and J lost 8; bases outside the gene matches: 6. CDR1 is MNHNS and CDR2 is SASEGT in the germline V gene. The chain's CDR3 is CASSELTSGSDEQFF. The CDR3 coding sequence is TGTGCCAGCAGTGAATTGACTAGCGGGTCCGATGAGCAGTTCTTC.

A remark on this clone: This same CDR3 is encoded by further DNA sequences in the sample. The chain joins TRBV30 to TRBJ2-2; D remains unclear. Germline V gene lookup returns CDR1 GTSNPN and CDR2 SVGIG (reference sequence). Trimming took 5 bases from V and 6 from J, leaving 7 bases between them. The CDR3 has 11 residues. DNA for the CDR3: TGTGCCTGGGTCCTTCCCGGGGAGCTGTTTTTT. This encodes CAWVLPGELFF.

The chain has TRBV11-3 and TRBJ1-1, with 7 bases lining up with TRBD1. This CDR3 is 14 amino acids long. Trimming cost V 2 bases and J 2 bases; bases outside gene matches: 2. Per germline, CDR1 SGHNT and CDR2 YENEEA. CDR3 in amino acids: CASSLNRGNTEAFF. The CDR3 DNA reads TGTGCCAGCAGCTTAAACAGGGGAAACACTGAAGCTTTCTTT.

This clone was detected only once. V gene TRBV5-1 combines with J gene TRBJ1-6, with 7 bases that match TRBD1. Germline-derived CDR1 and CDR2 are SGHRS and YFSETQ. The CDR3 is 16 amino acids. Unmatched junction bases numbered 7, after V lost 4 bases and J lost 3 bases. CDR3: CASSPQTGVYNSPLHF. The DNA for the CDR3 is TGCGCCAGCAGCCCACAAACAGGGGTCTATAATTCACCCCTCCACTTT.

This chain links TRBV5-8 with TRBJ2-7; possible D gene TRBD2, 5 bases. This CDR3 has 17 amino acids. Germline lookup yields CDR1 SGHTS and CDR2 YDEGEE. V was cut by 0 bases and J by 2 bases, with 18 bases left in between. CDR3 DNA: TGTGCCAGCAGCTTGGCCCCCTCTTATTGGGAGACCTACGAGCAGTACTTC. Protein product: CASSLAPSYWETYEQYF.

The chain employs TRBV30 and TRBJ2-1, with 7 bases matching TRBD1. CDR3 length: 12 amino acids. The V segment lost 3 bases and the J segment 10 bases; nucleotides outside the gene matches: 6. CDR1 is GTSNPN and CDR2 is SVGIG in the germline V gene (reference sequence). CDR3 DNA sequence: TGTGCCTGGAGGGCGACAGGGTACGAGCAGTTCTTC. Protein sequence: CAWRATGYEQFF.

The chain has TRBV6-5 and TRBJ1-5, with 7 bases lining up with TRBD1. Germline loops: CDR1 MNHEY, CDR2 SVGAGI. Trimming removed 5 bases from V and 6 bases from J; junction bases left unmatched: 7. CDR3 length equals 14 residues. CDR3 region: CASSTIQGGQPQHF. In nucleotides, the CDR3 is TGTGCCAGCAGTACAATCCAGGGGGGTCAGCCCCAGCATTTT.

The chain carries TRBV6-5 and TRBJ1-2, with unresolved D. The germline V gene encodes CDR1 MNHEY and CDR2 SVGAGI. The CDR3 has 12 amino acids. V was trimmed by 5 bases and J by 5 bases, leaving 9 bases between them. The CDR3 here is CASSPGPYGYTF. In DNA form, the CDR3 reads TGTGCCAGCAGTCCTGGGCCTTATGGCTACACCTTC.

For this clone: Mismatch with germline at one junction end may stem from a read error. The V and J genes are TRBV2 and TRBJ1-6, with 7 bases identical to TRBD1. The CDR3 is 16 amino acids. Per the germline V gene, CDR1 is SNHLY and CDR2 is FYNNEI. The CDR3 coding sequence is TGTGCTAGCAGACCCCAAATCCACAGGGGTAATTCACCCCTCCACTTT. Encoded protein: CASRPQIHRGNSPLHF.

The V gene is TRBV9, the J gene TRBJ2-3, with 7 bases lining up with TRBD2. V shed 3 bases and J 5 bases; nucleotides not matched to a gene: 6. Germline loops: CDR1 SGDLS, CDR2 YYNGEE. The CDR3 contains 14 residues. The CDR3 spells CASSASGARDTQYF. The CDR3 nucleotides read TGTGCCAGCAGCGCCAGCGGGGCGAGAGATACGCAGTATTTT.